Listed here is a single TCR beta chain. No antigen is known for it. This sample stems from a study of T cell repertoires in cytomegalovirus infection. V lost 1 base and J 2 bases, leaving 9 bases between the germline ends. This CDR3 has 15 residues. In germline, CDR1 is SGHVS, CDR2 FQNEAQ. MiXCR was run by TCRdb on the reads, yielding one entry per CDR3 protein. The table includes roughly 730,000 distinct CDR3 sequences, around a third detected once. Sequencing was performed on cultured PBMCs, taken from culture after CMV antigen stimulation. The chain carries TRBV7-8 and TRBJ1-5; TRBD1 is a possible D gene (5 bases). The clonotype originates from a human donor in good health (CMV status not recorded). Some clones in this sample may be carry-over from other donors' samples. For the CDR3, the DNA is TGTGCCAGCAGCTTAGGGGGCAAGGGCAATCAGCCCCAGCATTTT. This translates into CASSLGGKGNQPQHF.